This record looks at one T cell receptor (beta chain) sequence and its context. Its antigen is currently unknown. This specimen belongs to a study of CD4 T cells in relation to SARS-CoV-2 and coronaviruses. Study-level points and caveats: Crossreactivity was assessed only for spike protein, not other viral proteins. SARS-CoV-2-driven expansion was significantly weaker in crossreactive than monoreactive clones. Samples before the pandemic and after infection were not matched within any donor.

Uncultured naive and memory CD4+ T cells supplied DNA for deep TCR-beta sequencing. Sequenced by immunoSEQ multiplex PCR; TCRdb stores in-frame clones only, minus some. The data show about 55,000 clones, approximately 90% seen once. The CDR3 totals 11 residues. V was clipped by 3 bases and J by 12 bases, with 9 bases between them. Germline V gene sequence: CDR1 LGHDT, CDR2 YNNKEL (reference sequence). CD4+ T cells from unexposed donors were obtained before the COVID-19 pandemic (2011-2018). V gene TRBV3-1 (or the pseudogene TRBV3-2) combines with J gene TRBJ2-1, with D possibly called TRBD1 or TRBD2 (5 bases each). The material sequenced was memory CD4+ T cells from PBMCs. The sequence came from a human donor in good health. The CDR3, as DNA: TGTGCCAGCAGCCAGGGACCACCGCAGTTCTTC. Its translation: CASSQGPPQFF.